This T cell receptor (beta chain) originates from a study of T-cell reconstitution after alpha-beta-depleted transplantation in children. This CDR3 is built from 17 residues. The germline V gene has CDR1 LNHNV and CDR2 YYDKDF (reference sequence). V lost 0 bases and J 0 bases, leaving 12 bases between the germline ends. Unique molecular identifiers were used to barcode this TCRbeta library. TCRdb passed the PCR reads through MiXCR, listing each CDR3 protein once. Among a few hundred thousand distinct CDR3 sequences, roughly 18% were seen once, and the ten largest hold 3.3%. This clonotype was seen more than once but under ten times.

The material sequenced was PBMCs from the stem cell graft donor, taken from the stem cell graft. The V gene is TRBV15, the J gene TRBJ2-1; TRBD2 might be the D (5 bases). This TCR derives from a human donor who donated a stem cell graft to a child with acute lymphoblastic leukemia. CDR3 in DNA: TGTGCCACCAGCAGAGACCATACTAGGAGCTCCTACAATGAGCAGTTCTTC. It encodes CATSRDHTRSSYNEQFF.